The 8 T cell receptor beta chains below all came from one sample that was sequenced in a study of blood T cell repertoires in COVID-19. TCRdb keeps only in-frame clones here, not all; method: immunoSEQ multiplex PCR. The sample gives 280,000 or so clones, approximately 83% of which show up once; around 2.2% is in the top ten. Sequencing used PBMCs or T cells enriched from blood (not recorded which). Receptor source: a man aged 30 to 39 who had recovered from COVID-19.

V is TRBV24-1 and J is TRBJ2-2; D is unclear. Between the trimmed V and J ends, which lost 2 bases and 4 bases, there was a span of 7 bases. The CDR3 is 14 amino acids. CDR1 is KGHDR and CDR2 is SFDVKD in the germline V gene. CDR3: CATSDWRSTGELFF. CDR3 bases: TGTGCCACCAGTGATTGGAGAAGCACCGGGGAGCTGTTTTTT.

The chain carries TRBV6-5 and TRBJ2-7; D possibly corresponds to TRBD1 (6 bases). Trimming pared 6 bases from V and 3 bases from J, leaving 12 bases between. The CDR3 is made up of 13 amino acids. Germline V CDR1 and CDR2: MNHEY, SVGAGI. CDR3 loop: CASRLQGFYEQYF. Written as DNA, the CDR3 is TGTGCCAGCAGACTACAGGGTTTCTACGAGCAGTACTTC.

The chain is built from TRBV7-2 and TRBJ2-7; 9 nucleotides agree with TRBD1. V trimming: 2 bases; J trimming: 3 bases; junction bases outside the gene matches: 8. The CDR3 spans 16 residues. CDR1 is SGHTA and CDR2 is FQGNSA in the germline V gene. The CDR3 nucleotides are TGTGCCAGCAGCTTAAGAGGGGGACAGGGTTTCTACGAGCAGTACTTC. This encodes CASSLRGGQGFYEQYF. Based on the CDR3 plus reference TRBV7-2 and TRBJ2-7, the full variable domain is GAGVSQSPSNKVTEKGKDVELRCDPISGHTALYWYRQSLGQGLEFLIYFQGNSAPDKSGLPSDRFSAERTGGSVSTLTIQRTQQEDSAVYLCASSLRGGQGFYEQYFGPGTRLTVT.

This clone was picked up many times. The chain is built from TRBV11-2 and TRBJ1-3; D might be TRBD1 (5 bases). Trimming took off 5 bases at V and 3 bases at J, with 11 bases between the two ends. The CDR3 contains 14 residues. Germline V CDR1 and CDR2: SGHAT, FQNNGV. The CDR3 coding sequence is TGTGCCAGCAGCGGGCGCAGGGATGGAAACACCATATATTTT. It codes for CASSGRRDGNTIYF.

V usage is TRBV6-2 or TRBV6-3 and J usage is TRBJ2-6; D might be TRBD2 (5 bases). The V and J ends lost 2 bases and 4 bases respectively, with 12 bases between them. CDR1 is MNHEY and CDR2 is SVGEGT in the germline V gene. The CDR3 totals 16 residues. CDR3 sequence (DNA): TGTGCCAGCAGTTACCCACGGGGTTCCGGGGCCAACGTCCTGACTTTC. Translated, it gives CASSYPRGSGANVLTF.

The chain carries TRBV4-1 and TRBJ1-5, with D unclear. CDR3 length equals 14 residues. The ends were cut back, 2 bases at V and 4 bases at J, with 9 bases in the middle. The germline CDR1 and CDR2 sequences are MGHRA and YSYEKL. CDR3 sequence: CASSQLAVNQPQHF. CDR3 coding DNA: TGCGCCAGCAGCCAACTAGCAGTGAATCAGCCCCAGCATTTT.

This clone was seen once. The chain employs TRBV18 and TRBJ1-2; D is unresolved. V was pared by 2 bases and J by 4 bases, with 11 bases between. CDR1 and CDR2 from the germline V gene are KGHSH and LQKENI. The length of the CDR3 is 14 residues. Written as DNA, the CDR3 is TGTGCCAGCTCACCAATCTCAGGCACCTATGGCTACACCTTC. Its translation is CASSPISGTYGYTF.

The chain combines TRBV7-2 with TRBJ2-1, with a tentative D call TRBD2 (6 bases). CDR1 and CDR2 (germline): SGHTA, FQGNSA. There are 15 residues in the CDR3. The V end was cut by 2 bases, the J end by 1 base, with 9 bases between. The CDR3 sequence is CASSLSGGSYNEQFF. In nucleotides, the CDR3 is TGTGCCAGCAGCTTATCCGGGGGATCCTACAATGAGCAGTTCTTC.